The rows below give T cell receptor beta chains drawn from one sample of a study of blood T cell repertoires in COVID-19. Clones were read by immunoSEQ multiplex PCR, and TCRdb kept only the in-frame ones, dropping some. Here the sample spans approximately 200,000 clones, roughly four fifths being singletons. Input material: peripheral blood. The receptors derive from a woman between 50 and 59 years old with acute or convalescent COVID-19. The conserved cysteine and the conserved F or W are not part of the CDR3 here. D genes are given only for firm matches. Not every row has a clone size; where given, it reads once, few, many or a size class.

- | TRBJ2-1 | TRBD2 | TRBV5-4 | ASSLRAGGYNEQF
once | TRBJ2-3 | TRBD2 | TRBV4-1 | ASSQELAGAVDTQY
- | TRBJ2-1 | TRBD2 | TRBV29-1 | SVMGGGSSYNEQF
- | TRBJ1-1 | - | TRBV7-8 | ASSPQLTEAF
- | TRBJ1-2 | TRBD1 | TRBV4-3 | ASSSRTGGNYGYT
- | TRBJ2-7 | TRBD1 | TRBV4-2 | ASSQLVGQVSYEQY
- | TRBJ2-5 | - | TRBV6-5 | ASSFGQQETQY
- | TRBJ2-7 | - | TRBV7-8 | ASTPRSSRAYEQY
- | TRBJ1-4 | - | TRBV2 | ASTRSKTGREKLF
many | TRBJ1-2 | - | TRBV28 | ASSSAGSTNYGYT
- | TRBJ2-2 | - | TRBV6-5 | ASSYGQYGGELF
- | TRBJ2-1 | TRBD1 | TRBV15 | ATSRGQGGYNEQF
- | TRBJ2-7 | TRBD1 | TRBV7-9 | ASSAGRQGLYYEQY
- | TRBJ1-5 | - | TRBV3-1/TRBV3-2 | ASSQQGVPNQPQH
- | TRBJ2-4 | TRBD1 | TRBV24-1 | ATAGGSAKNIQY
once | TRBJ2-2 | TRBD2 | TRBV7-7 | ASSSSGSGAGELF
- | TRBJ1-2 | TRBD1 | TRBV2 | ASSQNRDRDVNGYT
- | TRBJ2-1 | TRBD2 | TRBV7-2 | ASSPGGAGGTRKQF
- | TRBJ1-4 | - | TRBV5-1 | ASRTRGYPTNEKLF
- | TRBJ1-5 | - | TRBV7-6 | ASSLGVSGQPQH
- | TRBJ2-2 | TRBD1 | TRBV11-2 | ASSFRDRGTGELF
few | TRBJ1-1 | - | TRBV19 | ASSSSARLEAF
- | TRBJ2-1 | - | TRBV28 | ASSIGSGFAAYNEQF
- | TRBJ1-2 | - | TRBV28 | ASSRQAAVHGYT
- | TRBJ2-7 | TRBD1 | TRBV6-5 | ASLGTGLPEQY
- | TRBJ1-2 | TRBD1 | TRBV10-3 | AISEPGQGAEGYT
- | TRBJ1-4 | - | TRBV27 | ASSLLGGSEKLF
- | TRBJ1-4 | TRBD1 | TRBV11-2 | ASSLGQGNEKLF
many | TRBJ1-1 | - | TRBV19 | ASNKFTGLNTEAF
- | TRBJ1-2 | TRBD1 | TRBV19 | ASRQGSGYT
once | TRBJ2-1 | TRBD2 | TRBV3-1/TRBV3-2 | ASSQSGMGNNEQF
- | TRBJ1-2 | - | TRBV5-6 | ASSLNPSVANYGYT
- | TRBJ1-5 | - | TRBV19 | ASSIPGGNQPQH
- | TRBJ1-5 | - | TRBV27 | ASSSDSSGGQPQH
- | TRBJ1-5 | TRBD1 | TRBV27 | ASSQSGTGGGNQPQH
- | TRBJ2-3 | TRBD2 | TRBV23-1 | ASSPPPIGTSGGNDTQY
- | TRBJ2-5 | - | TRBV2 | AVLTKETQY
- | TRBJ1-5 | - | TRBV6-1 | ASINGQRNQPQH
few | TRBJ1-1 | - | TRBV28 | ASSSRAGNTEAF
- | TRBJ2-2 | - | TRBV29-1 | SVGLGSGELF
once | TRBJ1-4 | - | TRBV19 | ASTWRGNNEKLF
- | TRBJ2-7 | TRBD1 | TRBV7-2 | ASSFDRGSYEQY
- | TRBJ1-5 | - | TRBV5-6 | ASSLAPGQPQH
- | TRBJ2-7 | TRBD2 | TRBV28 | ASRQTSGLSSYEQY
few | TRBJ2-3 | - | TRBV6-1 | ASSEARRNTQY
- | TRBJ1-1 | - | TRBV5-4 | AGRKSGSVFTEAF
- | TRBJ2-5 | - | TRBV7-2 | ASSSPRYGETQY
few | TRBJ2-7 | - | TRBV7-6 | ASSPRTDEQY
- | TRBJ1-1 | - | TRBV21-1 | ASSSRRDRVLNTEAF
- | TRBJ1-6 | TRBD1 | TRBV6-1 | ASSGALDRGYNSPLH